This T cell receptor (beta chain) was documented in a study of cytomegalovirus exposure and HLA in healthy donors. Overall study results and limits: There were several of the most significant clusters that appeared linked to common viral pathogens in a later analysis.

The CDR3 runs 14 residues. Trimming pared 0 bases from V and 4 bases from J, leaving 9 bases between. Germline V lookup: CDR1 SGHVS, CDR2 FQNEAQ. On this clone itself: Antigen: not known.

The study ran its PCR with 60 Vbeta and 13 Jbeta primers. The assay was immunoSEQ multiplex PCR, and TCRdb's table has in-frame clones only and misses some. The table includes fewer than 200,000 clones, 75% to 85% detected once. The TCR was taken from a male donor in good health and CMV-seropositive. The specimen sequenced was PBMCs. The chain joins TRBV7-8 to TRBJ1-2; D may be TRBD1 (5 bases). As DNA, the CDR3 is TGTGCCAGCAGCTTAGCGGGGGGTGTCTATGGCTACACCTTC. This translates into CASSLAGGVYGYTF.